This T cell receptor beta chain was retrieved from a study of shared clonotypes between healthy human individuals. Study at large: Plates per donor: three CD4 naive, three CD4 memory, two CD8 naive, one CD8 memory.

With 0 bases removed from V and 0 bases from J, the gap between germline ends came to 9 bases. Germline V gene lookup returns CDR1 SGHRS and CDR2 YFSETQ. This CDR3 is 15 amino acids long. On this clone: Its antigen is still unknown.

Study-wide results and caveats: Large depth notwithstanding, sorted-subset sequencing proved incomplete by rarefaction. The sharing of approximately 5.1% of naive CD4 clonotypes was seen across several donors.

Under the authors' procedure: Quality scores were absent from the junction-only immunoSEQ sequences, so filtering differed. Produced via immunoSEQ multiplex PCR; TCRdb's table is partial and in-frame only. V, J and clone size derive from that table, while D and trimming were established from the DNA sequence. Of millions of clones in the sample, less than 95% were seen once. The naive CD8 population came from CD45RO-negative cells selected for CCR7, without terminally differentiated effector memory CD45RA+ cells. The chain carries TRBV5-1 and TRBJ1-1; no clear D gene. This sequence originates from a man younger than 30 in good health. The sample consisted of naive CD8+ T cells sorted from blood. The CDR3 bases are TGCGCCAGCAGCTTGGATTCGGTCATGAACACTGAAGCTTTCTTT. Amino acids: CASSLDSVMNTEAFF.